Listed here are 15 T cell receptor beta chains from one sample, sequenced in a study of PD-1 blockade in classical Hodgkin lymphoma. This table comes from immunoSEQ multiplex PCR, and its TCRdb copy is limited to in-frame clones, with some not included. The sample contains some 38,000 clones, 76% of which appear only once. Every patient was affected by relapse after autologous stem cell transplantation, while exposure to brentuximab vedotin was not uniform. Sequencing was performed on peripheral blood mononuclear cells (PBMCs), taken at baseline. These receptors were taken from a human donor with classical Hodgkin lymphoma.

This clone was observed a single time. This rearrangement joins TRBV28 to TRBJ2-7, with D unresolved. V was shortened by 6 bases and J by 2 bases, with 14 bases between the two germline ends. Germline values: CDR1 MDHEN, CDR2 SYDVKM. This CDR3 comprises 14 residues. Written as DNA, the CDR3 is TGTGCCAGCAGGGGCGTCAGTCTCACCTACGAGCAGTACTTC. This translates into CASRGVSLTYEQYF. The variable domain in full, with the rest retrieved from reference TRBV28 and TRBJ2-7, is DVKVTQSSRYLVKRTGEKVFLECVQDMDHENMFWYRQDPGLGLRLIYFSYDVKMKEKGDIPEGYSVSREKKERFSLILESASTNQTSMYLCASRGVSLTYEQYFGPGTRLTVT.

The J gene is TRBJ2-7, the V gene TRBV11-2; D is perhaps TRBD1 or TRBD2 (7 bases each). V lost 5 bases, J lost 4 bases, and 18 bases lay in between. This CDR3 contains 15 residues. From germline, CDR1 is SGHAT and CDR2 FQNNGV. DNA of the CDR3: TGTGCCAGCAGCCCCCGACAGGGACTATATTACGAGCAGTACTTC. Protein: CASSPRQGLYYEQYF.

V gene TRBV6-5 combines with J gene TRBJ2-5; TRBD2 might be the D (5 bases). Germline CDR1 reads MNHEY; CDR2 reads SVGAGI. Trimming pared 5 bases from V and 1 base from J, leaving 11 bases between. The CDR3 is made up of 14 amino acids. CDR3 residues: CASSPGLFQETQYF. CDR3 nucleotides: TGTGCCAGCAGTCCTGGACTCTTCCAAGAGACCCAGTACTTC.

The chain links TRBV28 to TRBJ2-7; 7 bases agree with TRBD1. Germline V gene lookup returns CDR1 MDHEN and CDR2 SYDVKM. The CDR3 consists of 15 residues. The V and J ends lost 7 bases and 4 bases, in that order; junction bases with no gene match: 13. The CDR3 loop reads CASTSEAGGVYEQYF. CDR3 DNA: TGTGCCAGCACCTCGGAAGCAGGGGGTGTTTACGAGCAGTACTTC.

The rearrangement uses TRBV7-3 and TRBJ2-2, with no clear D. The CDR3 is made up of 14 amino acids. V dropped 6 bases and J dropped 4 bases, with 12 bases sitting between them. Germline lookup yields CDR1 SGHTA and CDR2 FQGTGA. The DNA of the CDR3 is TGTGCCAGCAGTTCTTACTTGGGCACCGGGGAGCTGTTTTTT. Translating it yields CASSSYLGTGELFF.

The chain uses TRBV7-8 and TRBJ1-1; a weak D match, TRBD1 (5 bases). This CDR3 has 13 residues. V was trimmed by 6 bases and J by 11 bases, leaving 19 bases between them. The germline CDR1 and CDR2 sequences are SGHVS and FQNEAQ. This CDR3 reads CASSRGSFGVAFF. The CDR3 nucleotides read TGTGCCAGCAGTAGGGGCTCTTTCGGCGTGGCTTTCTTT.

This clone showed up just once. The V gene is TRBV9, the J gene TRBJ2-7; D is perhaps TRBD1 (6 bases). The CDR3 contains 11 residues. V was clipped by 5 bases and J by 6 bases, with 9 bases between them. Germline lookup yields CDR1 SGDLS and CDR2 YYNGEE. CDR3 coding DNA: TGTGCCAGCAGTAGAGGGGGCGAGCAGTACTTC. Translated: CASSRGGEQYF.

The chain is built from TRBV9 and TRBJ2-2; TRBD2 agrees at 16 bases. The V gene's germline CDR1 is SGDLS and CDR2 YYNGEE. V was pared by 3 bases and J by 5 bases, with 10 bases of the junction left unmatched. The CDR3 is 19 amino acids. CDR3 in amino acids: CASSGMGLAGGPVTGELFF. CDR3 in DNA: TGTGCCAGCAGCGGGATGGGACTAGCGGGAGGGCCGGTTACCGGGGAGCTGTTTTTT.

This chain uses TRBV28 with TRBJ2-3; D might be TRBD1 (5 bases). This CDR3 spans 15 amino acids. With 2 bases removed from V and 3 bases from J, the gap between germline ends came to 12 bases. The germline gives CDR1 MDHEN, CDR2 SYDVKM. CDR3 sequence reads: CASSLGARATDTQYF. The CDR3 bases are TGTGCCAGCAGTTTAGGGGCCAGGGCAACAGATACGCAGTATTTT.

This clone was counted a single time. The CDR3 bases are TGTGCCAGCTCACCAAGCGGTTGGGGAAACACCATATATTTT. Protein sequence: CASSPSGWGNTIYF. V gene TRBV18 combines with J gene TRBJ1-3; no reliable D call. CDR3 length equals 14 residues. Germline lookup yields CDR1 KGHSH and CDR2 LQKENI. V shed 2 bases and J shed 4 bases, with 9 bases lying between them.

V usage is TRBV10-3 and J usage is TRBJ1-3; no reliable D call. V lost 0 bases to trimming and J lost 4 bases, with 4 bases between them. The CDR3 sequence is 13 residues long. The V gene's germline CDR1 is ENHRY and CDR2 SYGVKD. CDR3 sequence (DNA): TGTGCCATCAGTGAGTCGGGGGGAAACACCATATATTTT. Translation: CAISESGGNTIYF.

CDR3 coding DNA: TGTGCCAGAAGCCCCCCCCGACAGGCCTTCTATGGCTACACCTTC. It codes for CARSPPRQAFYGYTF. This chain joins TRBV5-3 and TRBJ1-2, with a possible D match to TRBD1 (6 bases). TRBV5-3 is recorded as an ORF, its role being uncertain. The V end lost 4 bases, the J end lost 4 bases, and 17 bases lay between the germline ends. The CDR3 covers 15 residues.

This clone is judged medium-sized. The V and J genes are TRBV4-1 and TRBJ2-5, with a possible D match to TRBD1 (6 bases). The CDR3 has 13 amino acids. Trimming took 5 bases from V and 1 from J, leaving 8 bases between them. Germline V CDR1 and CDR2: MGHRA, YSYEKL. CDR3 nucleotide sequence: TGCGCCAGCAGCGACAGGCTCCAAGAGACCCAGTACTTC. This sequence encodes CASSDRLQETQYF.

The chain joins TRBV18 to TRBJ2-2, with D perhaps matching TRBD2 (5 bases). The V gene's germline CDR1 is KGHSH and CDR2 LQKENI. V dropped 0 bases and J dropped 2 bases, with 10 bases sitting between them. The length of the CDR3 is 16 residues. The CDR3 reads CASSPPGNSNTGELFF. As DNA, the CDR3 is TGTGCCAGCTCACCACCCGGGAACAGCAACACCGGGGAGCTGTTTTTT.

The CDR3, as DNA: TGTGCCAGCAGCCACGGACAGGGAAACACCATATATTTT. It specifies CASSHGQGNTIYF. The J gene is TRBJ1-3, the V gene TRBV11-2, with D perhaps matching TRBD1 (6 bases). This CDR3 contains 13 residues. Trimming removed 5 bases at V and 4 bases at J, with 9 bases between. Per germline, CDR1 SGHAT and CDR2 FQNNGV.